What follows are 12 T cell receptor beta chains derived from one specimen sequenced in a study of blood T cell repertoires in COVID-19. Using immunoSEQ multiplex PCR, the repertoire was profiled, and TCRdb retains in-frame clones only, with some absent. Of roughly 30,000 clones listed, approximately 88% are singletons. Sequenced: peripheral blood. These receptors all come from a man in his 60s with COVID-19, enrolled during active disease.

The rearrangement links TRBV5-1 to TRBJ2-2; TRBD1 might be the D (6 bases). The V gene's germline CDR1 is SGHRS and CDR2 YFSETQ. CDR3 size: 16 residues. V was shortened by 1 base and J by 2 bases, with 12 bases between the two germline ends. CDR3 nucleotide sequence: TGCGCCAGCAGCTTGCGACAGGACGTAAACACCGGGGAGCTGTTTTTT. Translated: CASSLRQDVNTGELFF.

J is TRBJ1-2 and V is TRBV7-3; weak D call: TRBD1 (6 bases). V was pared by 5 bases and J by 6 bases, with 16 bases between. Germline V gives CDR1 SGHTA, CDR2 FQGTGA. This CDR3 is built from 14 residues. The CDR3 here is CASSPNQGKDGYTF. The CDR3 DNA reads as TGTGCCAGCAGCCCAAATCAGGGGAAGGATGGCTACACCTTC.

On this clone: The junction departs from germline at one end; a sequencing error may be responsible. V gene TRBV4-1 combines with J gene TRBJ2-1, with a tentative D call TRBD2 (6 bases). The CDR3 covers 17 residues. Per germline, CDR1 MGHRA and CDR2 YSYEKL. The CDR3 region is CARSRPLAASSYNEQFF. The CDR3 DNA is TGCGCCCGCAGCCGGCCCTTAGCGGCGAGCTCCTACAATGAGCAGTTCTTC.

V is TRBV12-5 and J is TRBJ2-7, with D possibly TRBD1 on 5 matching bases. The CDR3 extends over 11 amino acids. Trimming pared 5 bases from V and 9 bases from J, leaving 11 bases between. Germline V gives CDR1 LGHNT, CDR2 FRNRAP. CDR3: CASGLQALQYF. The CDR3 DNA sequence: TGTGCTAGTGGTCTACAGGCGTTGCAGTACTTC.

This clone was counted a single time. This chain uses TRBV24-1 with TRBJ2-1; 10 bases are a match to TRBD1. This CDR3 has 16 residues. Germline lookup yields CDR1 KGHDR and CDR2 SFDVKD. The trim removed 4 bases at V and 7 bases at J, leaving 9 bases unmatched. CDR3 coding DNA: TGTGCCACCAGTGACCGACGACAGGGGGCGCGTAATGAGCAGTTCTTC. Translated, it gives CATSDRRQGARNEQFF.

The chain employs TRBV5-4 and TRBJ1-4; D perhaps matches TRBD1 (6 bases). V shed 4 bases and J shed 7 bases, with 14 bases lying between them. The CDR3 spans 14 residues. Germline V lookup: CDR1 SGHNT, CDR2 YYREEE (reference sequence). The CDR3 here is CASSVTGPSEKLFF. In DNA form, the CDR3 reads TGTGCCAGCAGCGTAACAGGGCCTTCTGAAAAACTGTTTTTT.

The gene calls are TRBV4-2 and TRBJ2-3; 7 bases agree with TRBD1. Trimming removed 2 bases from V and 6 bases from J; junction bases left unmatched: 14. Germline assignment: CDR1 LGHNA and CDR2 YNFKEQ. The CDR3 consists of 17 residues. The CDR3 loop is CASSQFKRTGYKDTQYF. Here the CDR3 DNA reads TGTGCCAGCAGCCAATTTAAGAGGACAGGCTATAAGGATACGCAGTATTTT.

The J gene is TRBJ1-1, the V gene TRBV19, with 9 positions matching TRBD1. V was clipped by 4 bases and J by 6 bases; unmatched bases: 6. The CDR3 loop spans 14 amino acids. In germline, CDR1 is LNHDA, CDR2 SQIVND (reference sequence). The CDR3 protein is CASSRDRDGSEAFF. DNA of the CDR3: TGTGCCAGTAGTAGGGACAGGGATGGTTCTGAAGCTTTCTTT.

V and J are TRBV3-1 (or the pseudogene TRBV3-2) and TRBJ2-1; TRBD1 aligns across 7 bases. This CDR3 is 16 amino acids long. In germline, CDR1 is LGHDT, CDR2 YNNKEL (reference sequence). V was pared by 4 bases and J by 5 bases, with 11 bases of the junction left unmatched. CDR3 loop: CASSPTGTVKHNEQFF. CDR3 nucleotide sequence: TGTGCCAGCAGCCCCACGGGGACAGTGAAACACAATGAGCAGTTCTTC.

This clone was detected once. This sequence joins TRBV9 and TRBJ2-5; TRBD2 agrees at 13 bases. The CDR3 sequence is 16 residues long. The trim removed 0 bases at V and 1 base at J, leaving 0 bases unmatched. Germline CDR1 is SGDLS and CDR2 is YYNGEE. The CDR3 coding sequence is TGTGCCAGCAGCGTAGGACTAGCGGGAGGCCAAGAGACCCAGTACTTC. Residues: CASSVGLAGGQETQYF.

This chain connects TRBV3-1 (or the pseudogene TRBV3-2) to TRBJ2-5; perhaps TRBD2 as D (6 bases). The CDR3 has 14 residues. The germline V and J ends were trimmed by 4 bases and 4 bases, with 13 bases remaining between them. Germline values: CDR1 LGHDT, CDR2 YNNKEL (reference sequence). The CDR3 nucleotides are TGTGCCAGCAGCCTGACTAGTTTTGGAGAGACCCAGTACTTC. This sequence encodes CASSLTSFGETQYF.

The J gene is TRBJ2-1, the V gene TRBV3-1 (or the pseudogene TRBV3-2); 13 bases align to TRBD2. V was clipped by 4 bases and J by 0 bases; unmatched bases: 9. CDR1 is LGHDT and CDR2 is YNNKEL in the germline V gene (reference sequence). CDR3 size: 19 residues. Written as DNA, the CDR3 is TGTGCCAGCAGCCGAGGCGGACTAGCGGGAGTTCCCTCCTACAATGAGCAGTTCTTC. Translation: CASSRGGLAGVPSYNEQFF.